These 16 T cell receptor beta chains came from one sample sequenced in a study of blood T cell repertoires in COVID-19. The table came from immunoSEQ multiplex PCR; TCRdb's copy has only in-frame clones and leaves some out. The sample has about 110,000 clones, approximately 87% seen once. Source material: peripheral blood. The receptor set was obtained from a woman aged 45-60 years with acute or convalescent COVID-19.

V and J are TRBV5-8 and TRBJ1-2; 10 bases map to TRBD1. V lost 7 bases and J lost 1; bases outside the gene matches: 16. CDR3 length: 18 residues. CDR1 SGHTS and CDR2 YDEGEE come from the germline V gene. Here the CDR3 reads CASPREGTGVALNYGYTF. The CDR3, as DNA: TGTGCCAGCCCAAGGGAAGGGACAGGGGTTGCCCTTAACTATGGCTACACCTTC.

The chain employs TRBV5-8 and TRBJ2-2, with 9 positions matching TRBD2. Per germline, CDR1 SGHTS and CDR2 YDEGEE. Germline trimming cut 4 bases from V and 7 bases from J; bases unmatched to any gene: 11. The CDR3 extends over 16 amino acids. CDR3 loop: CASSRARGGRDGELFF. In DNA, the CDR3 is TGTGCCAGCAGCCGCGCGCGGGGGGGCCGGGACGGGGAGCTGTTTTTT.

The chain has TRBV30 and TRBJ1-1, with D unresolved. The V end was cut by 4 bases, the J end by 5 bases, with 8 bases between. Looked up from germline, CDR1 is GTSNPN and CDR2 is SVGIG (reference sequence). There are 11 residues in the CDR3. This CDR3 is CAWTRDTEAFF. The CDR3 bases are TGTGCCTGGACCCGAGATACTGAAGCTTTCTTT.

The V and J genes are TRBV2 and TRBJ1-6; 7 bases match TRBD1. The V gene end was trimmed by 8 bases and the J gene end by 0 bases; junction bases not matched to a gene: 4. CDR3 size: 15 residues. Looked up from germline, CDR1 is SNHLY and CDR2 is FYNNEI. The CDR3 DNA is TGTGCCAGCGACAGGGAGAGCTCCTATAATTCACCCCTCCACTTT. Translated: CASDRESSYNSPLHF.

The sample holds one count of this clone. This chain uses TRBV11-2 with TRBJ1-6; D unresolved. Germline CDR1 and CDR2: SGHAT and FQNNGV. The CDR3 runs 15 residues. V was shortened by 5 bases and J by 8 bases, with 16 bases between the two germline ends. The CDR3 DNA is TGTGCCAGCAGCCTACTAGGCGCAGGAGATTCACCCCTCCACTTT. Translated: CASSLLGAGDSPLHF.

V gene TRBV6-6 combines with J gene TRBJ1-1; a possible D gene is TRBD1 (6 bases). Germline CDR1 MNHNY, CDR2 SVGAGI (reference sequence). The CDR3 is 16 amino acids. Deletions cut 2 bases from V and 4 bases from J, with 17 bases between. CDR3 bases: TGTGCCAGCAGTTACCAACAGGGATTTTTGGGCACTGAAGCTTTCTTT. It yields the protein CASSYQQGFLGTEAFF.

The chain uses TRBV18 and TRBJ1-5, with D perhaps matching TRBD1 (6 bases). This CDR3 spans 15 amino acids. The germline CDR1 and CDR2 sequences are KGHSH and LQKENI. Trimming took off 3 bases at V and 7 bases at J, with 16 bases between the two ends. The CDR3 loop is CASSPGGTTGQPQHF. The CDR3 region has the DNA TGTGCCAGCTCACCGGGGGGGACAACTGGGCAGCCCCAGCATTTT.

The V call is TRBV2, the J call TRBJ2-1; D possibly corresponds to TRBD2 (5 bases). The CDR3 has 15 amino acids. With 2 bases removed from V and 2 bases from J, the gap between germline ends came to 10 bases. Per the germline V gene, CDR1 is SNHLY and CDR2 is FYNNEI. The CDR3 DNA reads as TGTGCCAGCAGTGAAAGACGGGAAACCTACAATGAGCAGTTCTTC. Protein product: CASSERRETYNEQFF. Complete variable domain (other parts from reference TRBV2 and TRBJ2-1): EPEVTQTPSHQVTQMGQEVILRCVPISNHLYFYWYRQILGQKVEFLVSFYNNEISEKSEIFDDQFSVERPDGSNFTLKIRSTKLEDSAMYFCASSERRETYNEQFFGPGTRLTVL.

The chain carries TRBV5-5 and TRBJ1-4; TRBD1 is a possible D gene (6 bases). Germline CDR1 SGHKS, CDR2 YYEKEE (reference sequence). The CDR3 runs to 15 residues. The V end was cut by 1 base, the J end by 6 bases, with 13 bases between. The CDR3 DNA is TGTGCCAGCAGCTTGTTGCAGGGGTATGATGAAAAACTGTTTTTT. It codes for CASSLLQGYDEKLFF.

The chain employs TRBV24-1 and TRBJ1-2, with D unresolved. Per germline, CDR1 KGHDR and CDR2 SFDVKD. The CDR3 spans 13 residues. V dropped 3 bases and J dropped 7 bases, with 11 bases sitting between them. The CDR3 nucleotides read TGTGCCACCAGTGATCATCGGGGTGGTGGCTACACCTTC. This sequence encodes CATSDHRGGGYTF.

The chain has TRBV23-1 and TRBJ1-4, with 9 bases lining up with TRBD1. TRBV23-1 is treated as an ORF (open reading frame) with a function not yet certain. CDR3 length: 20 amino acids. Trimming at V came to 4 bases and at J to 1 base, leaving 16 bases not matched to a gene. CDR3 in DNA: TGCGCCAGCAGTCCGGACGCTGGGGACAGGGAAGCTGGAACTAATGAAAAACTGTTTTTT. Translating gives CASSPDAGDREAGTNEKLFF.

The chain recombines TRBV7-9 with TRBJ1-1; the D gene is possibly TRBD1 (6 bases). Germline V gives CDR1 SEHNR, CDR2 FQNEAQ (reference sequence). The CDR3 contains 13 residues. V was shortened by 4 bases and J by 4 bases, with 10 bases between the two germline ends. The CDR3 DNA reads as TGTGCCAGCAGCTCACAGGGTATCACTGAAGCTTTCTTT. The encoded protein is CASSSQGITEAFF.

V gene TRBV24-1 combines with J gene TRBJ1-2; 9 positions agree with TRBD1. V shed 4 bases and J 9 bases; nucleotides not matched to a gene: 2. The CDR3 is 12 amino acids. CDR1 and CDR2 from the germline V gene are KGHDR and SFDVKD. CDR3 sequence reads: CATSETGGSYTF. The CDR3, as DNA: TGTGCCACCAGTGAGACAGGGGGTAGCTACACCTTC.

V is TRBV7-2 and J is TRBJ1-2; D not resolved. The germline gives CDR1 SGHTA, CDR2 FQGNSA. V was trimmed by 0 bases and J by 6 bases, leaving 11 bases between them. The CDR3 contains 14 residues. In DNA form, the CDR3 reads TGTGCCAGCAGCTTAGCGCCGCAAACTAATGGCTACACCTTC. It specifies CASSLAPQTNGYTF.

The V call is TRBV12-5, the J call TRBJ2-3, with D perhaps matching TRBD1 (6 bases). Germline CDR1 and CDR2: LGHNT and FRNRAP. The length of the CDR3 is 17 residues. With 2 bases removed from V and 1 base from J, the gap between germline ends came to 16 bases. CDR3 DNA sequence: TGTGCTAGTGGTTTGCTCCAGGGGACGGAGCGCACAGATACGCAGTATTTT. Translation gives CASGLLQGTERTDTQYF.

This clone has just a few counts. This rearrangement joins TRBV27 to TRBJ1-2; D not certain. V was shortened by 3 bases and J by 5 bases, with 16 bases between the two germline ends. Germline V gene sequence: CDR1 MNHEY, CDR2 SMNVEV (reference sequence). The CDR3 has 15 amino acids. CDR3 bases: TGTGCCAGCAGTTTGGGTTTTGGGGAGAGTTATGGCTACACCTTC. Amino acids: CASSLGFGESYGYTF.